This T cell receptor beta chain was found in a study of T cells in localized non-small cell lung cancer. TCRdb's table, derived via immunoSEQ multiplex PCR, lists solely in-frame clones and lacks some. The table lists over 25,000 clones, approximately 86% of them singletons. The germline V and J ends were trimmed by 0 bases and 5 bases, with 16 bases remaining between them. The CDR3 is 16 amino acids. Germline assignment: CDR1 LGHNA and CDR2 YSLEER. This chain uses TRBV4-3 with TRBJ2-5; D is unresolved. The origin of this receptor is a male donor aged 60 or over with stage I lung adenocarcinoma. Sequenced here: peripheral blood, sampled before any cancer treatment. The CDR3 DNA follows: TGCGCCAGCAGCCAAGAAGGTCCTGGAAAGGTGGAGACCCAGTACTTC. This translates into CASSQEGPGKVETQYF.